This entry features one TCR beta chain sequence. This CDR3 has 16 residues. The germline V gene encodes CDR1 MGHDK and CDR2 SYGVNS. The trim removed 2 bases at V and 8 bases at J, leaving 12 bases unmatched. This sample is drawn from a study of blood T cell repertoires in COVID-19. The wider study: Specimens from acute and convalescent COVID-19 originated in the United States, Italy and Spain. T cells, B-cell-depleted T cells, or PBMCs provided the cDNA or gDNA that served as material.

Original handling: Estimates of nucleated cell counts were drawn from the amplification of reference gene primers. Measured with immunoSEQ multiplex PCR; TCRdb has only the in-frame clones, and not every one. V and J calls and clone size follow that table, whereas D and trimming were derived from the DNA. Among fewer than 50,000 clones, more than 75% were seen once, and the ten largest hold approximately 15%. The source is a human donor in a cohort sampled during active COVID-19. The sample comprised peripheral blood. This rearrangement joins TRBV25-1 to TRBJ1-2; 9 bases are shared with TRBD1. The CDR3 coding sequence is TGTGCCAGCAGTGAACCGGGGTACAGGGGGCTAGGAGGCTACACCTTC. The encoded protein is CASSEPGYRGLGGYTF.